This entry lists 7 T cell receptor beta chains sequenced from one sample in a study of Ad26.COV2.S vaccination and SARS-CoV-2 variants. Treatment meaning: roughly 19 received Ad26.COV2.S at low or high dose, single or two shots; about five received placebo; per-sample allocation not given. Following the first vaccine or placebo injection, samples were taken on day 63. Profiling relied on immunoSEQ multiplex PCR, and the TCRdb table lists in-frame clones only, not all of them. The data show some 390,000 clones, around 91% seen once. This material consisted of peripheral blood, taken in a trial of Ad26.COV2.S vaccine versus placebo. The origin of the receptors is a person between 18 and 59 years old who received the Ad26.COV2.S COVID-19 vaccine or a placebo.

This clone has only a few counts. The V call is TRBV12-3 or TRBV12-4, the J call TRBJ1-4, with D possibly TRBD1 on 6 matching bases. Trimming pared 5 bases from V and 8 bases from J, leaving 9 bases between. The CDR3 is 12 amino acids. In DNA, the CDR3 is TGTGCCAGCAGTAAGGGGGGGGAAAAACTGTTTTTT. Translated, it gives CASSKGGEKLFF.

V usage is TRBV28 and J usage is TRBJ2-7; TRBD2 matches at 10 bases. The CDR3 sequence is 16 residues long. V was pared by 3 bases and J by 3 bases, with 8 bases of the junction left unmatched. The germline V gene encodes CDR1 MDHEN and CDR2 SYDVKM. This CDR3 reads CASSFHRTSGNYEQYF. The CDR3 coding sequence is TGTGCCAGCAGTTTCCACCGTACTAGCGGGAACTACGAGCAGTACTTC.

The genes are TRBV6-1 and TRBJ1-4; TRBD1 might be the D (5 bases). CDR3 length equals 14 residues. The ends were cut back, 6 bases at V and 3 bases at J, with 11 bases in the middle. Germline lookup yields CDR1 MNHNS and CDR2 SASEGT. The CDR3 nucleotides are TGTGCCAGCAGACCAGGGAGGGCTAATGAAAAACTGTTTTTT. Amino acids: CASRPGRANEKLFF.

This clone has just a few counts. The gene calls are TRBV27 and TRBJ2-6; D perhaps matches TRBD2 (6 bases). The CDR3 sequence is 18 residues long. The germline V and J ends were trimmed by 3 bases and 0 bases, with 15 bases remaining between them. Germline values: CDR1 MNHEY, CDR2 SMNVEV (reference sequence). The chain's CDR3 is CASSFSGTANSGANVLTF. CDR3 sequence (DNA): TGTGCCAGCAGTTTTAGCGGTACGGCTAACTCTGGGGCCAACGTCCTGACTTTC. Full variable domain (rest looked up from reference TRBV27 and TRBJ2-6): EAQVTQNPRYLITVTGKKLTVTCSQNMNHEYMSWYRQDPGLGLRQIYYSMNVEVTDKGDVPEGYKVSRKEKRNFPLILESPSPNQTSLYFCASSFSGTANSGANVLTFGAGSRLTVL.

The rearrangement uses TRBV18 and TRBJ2-5; D uncertain. Germline CDR1 is KGHSH and CDR2 is LQKENI. V lost 6 bases to trimming and J lost 1 base, with 12 bases between them. The CDR3 is 14 amino acids. In DNA form, the CDR3 reads TGTGCCAGCTCCCAGACGACGGGCCAAGAGACCCAGTACTTC. As protein: CASSQTTGQETQYF.

V gene TRBV28 combines with J gene TRBJ1-2; no firm D call. Trimming took off 5 bases at V and 5 bases at J, with 15 bases between the two ends. Per germline, CDR1 MDHEN and CDR2 SYDVKM. The CDR3 loop spans 14 amino acids. The CDR3 DNA reads as TGTGCCAGCAGTCTGAAGCCTGATGGGTATGGCTACACCTTC. It yields the protein CASSLKPDGYGYTF.

CDR3 DNA: TGCAGCGTGGTACCCCGGGGGGCAGCCTACGAGCAGTACTTC. Translation gives CSVVPRGAAYEQYF. The chain carries TRBV29-1 and TRBJ2-7; D perhaps matches TRBD2 (7 bases). Trimming shortened V by 6 bases and J by 2 bases, and 17 bases separated the two germline ends. The CDR3 contains 14 residues. Germline V gene sequence: CDR1 SQVTM, CDR2 ANQGSEA.